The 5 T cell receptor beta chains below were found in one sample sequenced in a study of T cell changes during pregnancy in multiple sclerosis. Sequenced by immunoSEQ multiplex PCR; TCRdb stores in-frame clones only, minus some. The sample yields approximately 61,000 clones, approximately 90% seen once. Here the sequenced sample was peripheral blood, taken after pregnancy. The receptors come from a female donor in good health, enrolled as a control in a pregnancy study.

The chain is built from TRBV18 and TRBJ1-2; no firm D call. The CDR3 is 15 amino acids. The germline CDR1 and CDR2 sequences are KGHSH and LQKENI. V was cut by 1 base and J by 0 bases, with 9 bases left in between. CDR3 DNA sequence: TGTGCCAGCTCACCACTGAACACCGCTAACTATGGCTACACCTTC. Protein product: CASSPLNTANYGYTF.

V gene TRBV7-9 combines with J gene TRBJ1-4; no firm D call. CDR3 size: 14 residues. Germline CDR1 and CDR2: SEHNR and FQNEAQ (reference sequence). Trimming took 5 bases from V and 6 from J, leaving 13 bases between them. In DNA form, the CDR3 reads TGTGCCAGCAGCCCATCCATCGAGTATGAAAAACTGTTTTTT. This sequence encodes CASSPSIEYEKLFF.

CDR3: CASSSTSGDYNEQFF. DNA for the CDR3: TGTGCCAGCAGCTCAACTAGCGGGGACTACAATGAGCAGTTCTTC. This chain uses TRBV9 with TRBJ2-1, with 10 bases identical to TRBD2. J gave up 3 bases and V 4 bases, and 4 bases lay outside the gene matches. CDR3 length: 15 residues. CDR1 is SGDLS, CDR2 YYNGEE, per germline.

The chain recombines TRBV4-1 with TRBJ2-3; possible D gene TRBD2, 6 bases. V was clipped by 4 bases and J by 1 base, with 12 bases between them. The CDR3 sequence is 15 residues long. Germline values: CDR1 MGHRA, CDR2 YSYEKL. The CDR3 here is CASSLGPGGTDTQYF. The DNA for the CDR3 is TGCGCCAGCAGCCTGGGACCGGGGGGCACAGATACGCAGTATTTT.

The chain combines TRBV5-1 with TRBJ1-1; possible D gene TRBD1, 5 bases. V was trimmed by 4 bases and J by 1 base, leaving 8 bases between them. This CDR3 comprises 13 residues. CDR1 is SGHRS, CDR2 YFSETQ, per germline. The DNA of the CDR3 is TGCGCCAGCAGCCGCGGGGGGAACACTGAAGCTTTCTTT. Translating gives CASSRGGNTEAFF. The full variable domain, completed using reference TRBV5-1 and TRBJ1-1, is KAGVTQTPRYLIKTRGQQVTLSCSPISGHRSVSWYQQTPGQGLQFLFEYFSETQRNKGNFPGRFSGRQFSNSRSEMNVSTLELGDSALYLCASSRGGNTEAFFGQGTRLTVV.